This TCR beta chain originates from a study of CD8 T cells in ankylosing spondylitis. Study-wide results and caveats: Blood from ankylosing spondylitis patients appeared to carry a characteristic roughly eight-variant TCR beta motif. Researchers reportedly found disease-linked clones significantly enriched in matched ankylosing spondylitis synovial fluid. Disease-linked clones bore a CD8+ phenotype, appearing relatively rarely in peripheral blood.

After removal of 6 bases from V and 3 bases from J, the junction contained 4 bases not matched to a gene. Germline CDR1 reads ENHRY; CDR2 reads SYGVKD. The CDR3 has 14 residues. Making the TCR beta libraries involved quantitative 5'-RACE with molecular barcodes. A single record per CDR3 protein comes from TCRdb applying MiXCR to the 5' RACE reads. The sample holds about 190,000 distinct CDR3 sequences, 10% to 15% seen once. This clonotype turned up a few times. Antigen specificity is unknown. This may stem from a read error, because a much larger clone lies one nucleotide away. The TCR originated in a female donor with ankylosing spondylitis or in good health (not recorded which). The source material was blood, either unsorted or a sorted T cell fraction (not recorded which). This chain uses TRBV10-3 with TRBJ2-7, with 11 bases matching TRBD1. CDR3 sequence reads: CAISPGTGGYEQYF. The CDR3 DNA sequence: TGTGCCATCAGCCCCGGGACAGGGGGCTACGAGCAGTACTTC.